Listed below are T cell receptor beta chains from one sample, sequenced in a study of cytomegalovirus exposure and HLA in healthy donors. TCRdb's table, derived via immunoSEQ multiplex PCR, lists solely in-frame clones and lacks some. The sample shows some 150,000 clones, 75% to 90% of them seen only once. Sequencing was done on a sample of PBMCs. These receptors all come from a woman younger than 45 in good health and CMV-seronegative. Both conserved end residues are part of each CDR3. A D gene is named only where the DNA matches it firmly. Rows give clone size only sometimes, using once, few, many, or a class for an expanded clone.

j_call: TRBJ1-6; d_call: .; clone_size: .; v_call: TRBV10-3; cdr3_nt: TGTGCCATCAGTGCTCGCCAGGGGAATTCACCCCTCCACTTT; cdr3_aa: CAISARQGNSPLHF
j_call: TRBJ2-5; d_call: .; clone_size: .; v_call: TRBV7-2; cdr3_nt: TGTGCCAGCAGCTTAGCCGAGGAGGAGACCCAGTACTTC; cdr3_aa: CASSLAEEETQYF
j_call: TRBJ2-1; d_call: .; clone_size: .; v_call: TRBV7-9; cdr3_nt: TGTGCCAGCAGCTCCTTGGAGGGCGGGACGACTGAGCAGTTCTTC; cdr3_aa: CASSSLEGGTTEQFF
j_call: TRBJ2-4; d_call: TRBD1; clone_size: .; v_call: TRBV7-9; cdr3_nt: TGTGCCAGCAGCCCTGGACAGGGGGCGACCAAAAACATTCAGTACTTC; cdr3_aa: CASSPGQGATKNIQYF
j_call: TRBJ2-7; d_call: TRBD1; clone_size: few; v_call: TRBV6-1; cdr3_nt: TGTGCCAGCACCTTGGGACAGGCTTCCTACGAGCAGTACTTC; cdr3_aa: CASTLGQASYEQYF
j_call: TRBJ1-1; d_call: .; clone_size: .; v_call: TRBV19; cdr3_nt: TGTGCCAGTAGTGCACAACGGGATAGCACTGAAGCTTTCTTT; cdr3_aa: CASSAQRDSTEAFF
j_call: TRBJ2-2; d_call: TRBD2; clone_size: .; v_call: TRBV2; cdr3_nt: TGTGCCAGCAGAGGCCTAGCGGGAGGGCTCGGGGAGCTGTTTTTT; cdr3_aa: CASRGLAGGLGELFF
j_call: TRBJ2-3; d_call: .; clone_size: .; v_call: TRBV30; cdr3_nt: TGTGCCTGGAGTGTCGTGGGCACGCAGTATTTT; cdr3_aa: CAWSVVGTQYF
j_call: TRBJ1-2; d_call: .; clone_size: .; v_call: TRBV19; cdr3_nt: TGTGCCAGTAGAACAGGGCTCCACTATGGCTACACCTTC; cdr3_aa: CASRTGLHYGYTF
j_call: TRBJ2-3; d_call: TRBD1; clone_size: .; v_call: TRBV27; cdr3_nt: TGTGCCAGCAGTCTCTCAGGGGGCACCTGGGATACGCAGTATTTT; cdr3_aa: CASSLSGGTWDTQYF
j_call: TRBJ2-7; d_call: .; clone_size: .; v_call: TRBV28; cdr3_nt: TGTGCCAGCAGTCCCCCTGGGCTCCTTATTATATCGCAGTACTTC; cdr3_aa: CASSPPGLLIISQYF
j_call: TRBJ1-6; d_call: TRBD1; clone_size: .; v_call: TRBV7-9; cdr3_nt: TGTGCCAGCGGTCGGGACAGATATTCACCCCTCCACTTT; cdr3_aa: CASGRDRYSPLHF
j_call: TRBJ1-3; d_call: .; clone_size: few; v_call: TRBV9; cdr3_nt: TGTGCCAGCAGCGTTTCAGACTCTGGAAACACCATATATTTT; cdr3_aa: CASSVSDSGNTIYF
j_call: TRBJ1-4; d_call: TRBD1; clone_size: once; v_call: TRBV9; cdr3_nt: TGTGCCAGCAGCGCAGGGACAGGGCCGAGAAAACTGTTTTTT; cdr3_aa: CASSAGTGPRKLFF
j_call: TRBJ2-2; d_call: TRBD2; clone_size: .; v_call: TRBV9; cdr3_nt: TGTGCCAGCAGCGTAATGGGCGGGGGGGCCTCCGGGGAGCTGTTTTTT; cdr3_aa: CASSVMGGGASGELFF
j_call: TRBJ2-3; d_call: .; clone_size: .; v_call: TRBV2; cdr3_nt: TGTGCCAGCACCAACAGGGCCGGGGGCACAGATACGCAGTATTTT; cdr3_aa: CASTNRAGGTDTQYF
j_call: TRBJ1-1; d_call: .; clone_size: few; v_call: TRBV10-2; cdr3_nt: TGCGCCACTCCGGACAGCGTGAACACTGAAGCTTTCTTT; cdr3_aa: CATPDSVNTEAFF
j_call: TRBJ1-1; d_call: .; clone_size: .; v_call: TRBV7-9; cdr3_nt: TGTGCCAGCAGCTTCATGAACACTGAAGCTTTCTTT; cdr3_aa: CASSFMNTEAFF
j_call: TRBJ2-7; d_call: .; clone_size: .; v_call: TRBV7-9; cdr3_nt: TGTGCCAGCAGCTTAGTCCAGGGGCCCTCCTCCTACGAGCAGTACTTC; cdr3_aa: CASSLVQGPSSYEQYF
j_call: TRBJ2-1; d_call: .; clone_size: .; v_call: TRBV6-1; cdr3_nt: TGTGCCAGCATATTGGGGGGTTCGTACAATGAGCAGTTCTTC; cdr3_aa: CASILGGSYNEQFF